Below are 15 T cell receptor beta chains sequenced from a single sample in a study of blood T cell repertoires in COVID-19. TCRdb's table, derived via immunoSEQ multiplex PCR, lists solely in-frame clones and lacks some. The data show over 300,000 clones, 85% to 90% seen once. The material sequenced was PBMCs or T cells enriched from blood (not recorded which). The receptors stem from a woman under 30 who had recovered from COVID-19.

The J gene is TRBJ2-1, the V gene TRBV28; the match to TRBD1 covers 11 bases. The CDR3 is 15 amino acids. Germline V gene sequence: CDR1 MDHEN, CDR2 SYDVKM. With V trimmed by 6 bases and J by 6 bases, 7 bases remained unmatched. The CDR3 DNA reads as TGTGCCAGCAGACCCCCGGGACAGGGGGTCAATGAGCAGTTCTTC. Its protein is CASRPPGQGVNEQFF.

The CDR3 loop is CASKDTINQPQHF. CDR3 in DNA: TGTGCCAGCAAGGACACTATCAATCAGCCCCAGCATTTT. The rearrangement links TRBV27 to TRBJ1-5; a weak D match, TRBD1 (5 bases). CDR3 length: 13 residues. Germline CDR1 and CDR2: MNHEY and SMNVEV (reference sequence). V was shortened by 7 bases and J by 3 bases, with 10 bases between the two germline ends.

J is TRBJ1-1 and V is TRBV5-1; D is unclear. Trimming took 5 bases from V and 3 from J, leaving 14 bases between them. The CDR3 length is 14 residues. Germline CDR1 SGHRS, CDR2 YFSETQ. The CDR3 region is CASSFQSRDTEAFF. CDR3 in DNA: TGCGCCAGCAGTTTTCAAAGCCGGGACACTGAAGCTTTCTTT.

V and J are TRBV25-1 and TRBJ1-1; no clear D. Germline V gives CDR1 MGHDK, CDR2 SYGVNS. The CDR3 sequence is 13 residues long. The V end lost 8 bases, the J end lost 4 bases, and 14 bases lay between the germline ends. The CDR3 here is CASLRPGSTEAFF. The CDR3 DNA sequence: TGTGCCAGCCTCCGGCCAGGTAGCACTGAAGCTTTCTTT. Supplemented by reference TRBV25-1 and TRBJ1-1, the full variable domain reads EADIYQTPRYLVIGTGKKITLECSQTMGHDKMYWYQQDPGMELHLIHYSYGVNSTEKGDLSSESTVSRIRTEHFPLTLESARPSHTSQYLCASLRPGSTEAFFGQGTRLTVV.

The gene calls are TRBV2 and TRBJ1-5, with 8 nucleotides matching TRBD1. This CDR3 is built from 14 residues. Losses at the gene ends were 0 bases for V and 5 bases for J; bases not matched to a gene: 0. The germline CDR1 and CDR2 sequences are SNHLY and FYNNEI. DNA for the CDR3: TGTGCCAGCAGTGAAGCGACAGGGGATCAGCCCCAGCATTTT. Its translation: CASSEATGDQPQHF.

This chain joins TRBV9 and TRBJ1-5; D call uncertain. Germline CDR1 reads SGDLS; CDR2 reads YYNGEE. This CDR3 region has 15 residues. Trimming cost V 0 bases and J 4 bases, with 11 bases left between them. CDR3 sequence reads: CASSVDVGGNQPQHF. The CDR3, as DNA: TGTGCCAGCAGCGTAGATGTTGGAGGAAATCAGCCCCAGCATTTT.

The chain couples TRBV6-5 to TRBJ2-1, with TRBD1 identical over 9 bases. The CDR3 consists of 13 residues. The germline V gene has CDR1 MNHEY and CDR2 SVGAGI. J gave up 6 bases and V 8 bases, and 5 bases lay outside the gene matches. The CDR3 sequence: CASGLDRGNEQFF. The CDR3 nucleotides read TGTGCCAGCGGCTTGGACAGGGGCAATGAGCAGTTCTTC.

The V gene is TRBV2, the J gene TRBJ1-1; D is possibly TRBD1 (5 bases). V was clipped by 2 bases and J by 11 bases, with 18 bases between them. This CDR3 is 14 amino acids long. Germline CDR1 is SNHLY and CDR2 is FYNNEI. The CDR3 loop reads CASSERGLKTEAFF. The CDR3 DNA reads TGTGCCAGCAGTGAAAGGGGACTGAAGACGGAGGCTTTCTTT.

V usage is TRBV12-3 or TRBV12-4 and J usage is TRBJ2-5, with 7 positions matching TRBD1. The V and J ends lost 4 bases and 8 bases, in that order; junction bases with no gene match: 7. The CDR3 has 13 amino acids. The CDR3 nucleotides are TGTGCCAGCAGTTCTCGACAGGGATTTACCCAGTACTTC. It yields the protein CASSSRQGFTQYF.

The genes are TRBV5-1 and TRBJ1-2; tentative D call: TRBD1 (6 bases). Deletions cut 0 bases from V and 7 bases from J, with 13 bases between. There are 14 residues in the CDR3. CDR1 is SGHRS and CDR2 is YFSETQ in the germline V gene. The CDR3 sequence is CASSLAGQGIGYTF. In DNA, the CDR3 is TGCGCCAGCAGCTTGGCGGGGCAGGGGATTGGCTACACCTTC.

The chain couples TRBV5-6 to TRBJ1-2; D remains ambiguous. Germline CDR1 is SGHDT and CDR2 is YYEEEE. The CDR3 spans 11 residues. V lost 3 bases, J lost 8 bases, and 8 bases lay in between. The CDR3 reads CASSYSEGYTF. CDR3 bases: TGTGCCAGCAGCTACAGTGAGGGCTACACCTTC. The entire variable domain, with the rest obtained from reference TRBV5-6 and TRBJ1-2, is as follows: DAGVTQSPTHLIKTRGQQVTLRCSPKSGHDTVSWYQQALGQGPQFIFQYYEEEERQRGNFPDRFSGHQFPNYSSELNVNALLLGDSALYLCASSYSEGYTFGSGTRLTVV.

This clone appeared a single time. Distinct nucleotide sequences in the sample also encode this CDR3. V usage is TRBV3-1 (or the pseudogene TRBV3-2) and J usage is TRBJ1-4, with D uncertain. The CDR3 sequence is 13 residues long. Trimming removed 1 base from V and 8 bases from J, with 8 bases in between. Germline loops: CDR1 LGHDT, CDR2 YNNKEL (reference sequence). The CDR3 DNA reads TGTGCCAGCAGCCAAGGAGGTGGAGAAAAACTGTTTTTT. This encodes CASSQGGGEKLFF.

This clone was detected only once. The chain joins TRBV6-5 to TRBJ1-4; possible D gene TRBD1, 5 bases. Germline CDR1 is MNHEY and CDR2 is SVGAGI. CDR3 length: 15 amino acids. Between the trimmed V and J ends, which lost 6 bases and 4 bases, there was a span of 15 bases. The DNA of the CDR3 is TGTGCCAGCAGGACCCTGGGGCCTCTTAATGAAAAACTGTTTTTT. This encodes CASRTLGPLNEKLFF.

The chain has TRBV7-9 and TRBJ1-5; D is perhaps TRBD1 (5 bases). Germline V gene lookup returns CDR1 SEHNR and CDR2 FQNEAQ (reference sequence). The CDR3 covers 15 residues. Deletions cut 6 bases from V and 0 bases from J, with 12 bases between. CDR3 residues: CASRGGQGSNQPQHF. The DNA of the CDR3 is TGTGCCAGCAGAGGCGGACAAGGTAGCAATCAGCCCCAGCATTTT. Using reference TRBV7-9 and TRBJ1-5 for the parts outside the CDR3, the full variable domain is DTGVSQNPRHKITKRGQNVTFRCDPISEHNRLYWYRQTLGQGPEFLTYFQNEAQLEKSRLLSDRFSAERPKGSFSTLEIQRTEQGDSAMYLCASRGGQGSNQPQHFGDGTRLSIL.

This chain connects TRBV9 to TRBJ2-3, with D perhaps matching TRBD2 (5 bases). The V gene lost 2 bases and the J gene lost 2 bases, with 9 bases spanning the gap. Germline V gene sequence: CDR1 SGDLS, CDR2 YYNGEE. This CDR3 comprises 14 residues. CDR3 loop: CASSVRDSTDTQYF. In DNA, the CDR3 is TGTGCCAGCAGCGTTCGGGATTCCACAGATACGCAGTATTTT.